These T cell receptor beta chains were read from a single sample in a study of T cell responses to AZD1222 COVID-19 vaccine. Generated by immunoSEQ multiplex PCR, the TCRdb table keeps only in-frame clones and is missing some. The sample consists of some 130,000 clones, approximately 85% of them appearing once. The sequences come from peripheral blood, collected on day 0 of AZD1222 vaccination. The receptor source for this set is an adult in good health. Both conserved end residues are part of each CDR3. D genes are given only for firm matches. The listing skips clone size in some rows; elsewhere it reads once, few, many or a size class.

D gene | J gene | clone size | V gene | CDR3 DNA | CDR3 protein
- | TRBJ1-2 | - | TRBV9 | TGTGCCAGCAGCGTAGCTTTGATATCTTATGGCTACACCTTC | CASSVALISYGYTF
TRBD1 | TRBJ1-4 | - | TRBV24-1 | TGTGCCACCAGGAAGGGACAGGGGCGACTGTTTTTT | CATRKGQGRLFF
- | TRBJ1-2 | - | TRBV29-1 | TGCAGCGTTGGGGAAGTCTATGGCTACACCTTC | CSVGEVYGYTF
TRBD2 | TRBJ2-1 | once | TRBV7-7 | TGTGCTAGCAGCTTAGGAGGACTAGCGGGAGGGAATGAGCAGTTCTTC | CASSLGGLAGGNEQFF
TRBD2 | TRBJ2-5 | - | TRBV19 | TGTGCCAGTAGTTTGACTAGCGGGATCGAGACCCAGTACTTC | CASSLTSGIETQYF
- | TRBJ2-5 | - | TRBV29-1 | TGCAGCGTCGAGGGACAATTAGGTGAGACCCAGTACTTC | CSVEGQLGETQYF
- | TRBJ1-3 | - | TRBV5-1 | TGCGCCAGCGGTTATGACGGACCCTCTGGAAACACCATATATTTT | CASGYDGPSGNTIYF
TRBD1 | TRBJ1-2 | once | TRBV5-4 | TGTGCCAGCAGCTTTAAGGGACAGGGGGAGGGTGGCTACACCTTC | CASSFKGQGEGGYTF
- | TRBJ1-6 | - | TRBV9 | TGTGCCAGCAGCGTGGGGTATTCACCCCTCCACTTT | CASSVGYSPLHF
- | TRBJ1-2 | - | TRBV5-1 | TGCGCCAGCAGCTCCCACGTGTCGGCCAGGGGCCAGCGGCCGCACTATGGCTACACCTTC | CASSSHVSARGQRPHYGYTF
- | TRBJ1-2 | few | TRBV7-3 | TGTGCCAGCAGCCGCGGCGGGGCCCCCCTGGGGTATGGCTACACCTTC | CASSRGGAPLGYGYTF
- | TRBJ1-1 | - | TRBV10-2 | TGCGCCAGCATGCAGTCGAACACTGAAGCTTTCTTT | CASMQSNTEAFF
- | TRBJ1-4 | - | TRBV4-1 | TGCGCCAGCAGCCAAGATTCTACCAGCAGTAGAGAAAAACTGTTTTTT | CASSQDSTSSREKLFF
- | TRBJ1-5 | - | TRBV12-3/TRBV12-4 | TGTGCCAGCAGTTTAGCGGGCGGTCAGCCCCAGCATTTT | CASSLAGGQPQHF
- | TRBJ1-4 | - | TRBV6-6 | TGTGCCAGCAGTTACTTCGGACAATATAATGAAAAACTGTTTTTT | CASSYFGQYNEKLFF
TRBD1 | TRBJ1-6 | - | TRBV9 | TGTGCCAGCAGCCCTTGGCGACAGGGGGCAAACTATAATTCACCCCTCCACTTT | CASSPWRQGANYNSPLHF
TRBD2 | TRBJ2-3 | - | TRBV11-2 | TGTGCCAGCTCAACCGGGGGACTAGCGGACTTTAGATTCACAGATACGCAGTATTTT | CASSTGGLADFRFTDTQYF
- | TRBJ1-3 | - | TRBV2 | TGTGCCAGCACCCCTGGTGGGGCCTCTGGAAACACCATATATTTT | CASTPGGASGNTIYF
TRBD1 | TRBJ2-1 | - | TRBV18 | TGTGCCAGCTCACCAAGACAGGGAAAGGATGAGCAGTTCTTC | CASSPRQGKDEQFF
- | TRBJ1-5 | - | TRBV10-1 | TGCGCCAGCAGAGGCAGACTACTATTCCAGCCCCAGCATTTT | CASRGRLLFQPQHF
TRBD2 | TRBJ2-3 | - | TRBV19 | TGTGCCAGTAGTTTCGGGACTAGTGGAGATACGCAGTATTTT | CASSFGTSGDTQYF
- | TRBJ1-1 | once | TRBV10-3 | TGTGCCATCAAGGGTCCAACCACTGAAGCTTTCTTT | CAIKGPTTEAFF
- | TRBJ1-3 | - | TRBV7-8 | TGTGCCAGCAGCTTAGGGCTTACCCGATCTGGAAACACCATATATTTT | CASSLGLTRSGNTIYF
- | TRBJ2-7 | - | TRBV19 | TGTGCCAGTAGTACGGGACTCAGATACGAGCAGTACTTC | CASSTGLRYEQYF
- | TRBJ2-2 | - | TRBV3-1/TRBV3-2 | TGTGCCAGCAGGTGGTCGGCTACCGGGGAGCTGTTTTTT | CASRWSATGELFF
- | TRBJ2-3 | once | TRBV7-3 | TGTGCCAGCAGCGCTACGGGTCTCGGGGATACGCAGTATTTT | CASSATGLGDTQYF
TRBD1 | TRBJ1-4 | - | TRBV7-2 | TGTGCCAGCAGCCCCGGACAGGGGTCTGAAAAACTGTTTTTT | CASSPGQGSEKLFF
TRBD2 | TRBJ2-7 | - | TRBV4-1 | TGCGCCAGCAGCCAAGGGGGAGGGGCAGACGAGCAGTACTTC | CASSQGGGADEQYF
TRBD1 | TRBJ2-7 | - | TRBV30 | TGTGCCTGGGGGGGCCTAAGACAGGGGTTGGCGCAGTACTTC | CAWGGLRQGLAQYF
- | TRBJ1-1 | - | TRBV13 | TGTGCCAGCAGCCACACCCCCGGGGCGGCCACTGAAGCTTTCTTT | CASSHTPGAATEAFF
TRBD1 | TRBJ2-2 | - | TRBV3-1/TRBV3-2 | TGTGCCAGCAGCCGTAAACCGGGACAGGGGGCCGGGGAGCTGTTTTTT | CASSRKPGQGAGELFF
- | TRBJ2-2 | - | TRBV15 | TGTGCCACCAGCAGGGGGGGAGGTGGGGAGCTGTTTTTT | CATSRGGGGELFF
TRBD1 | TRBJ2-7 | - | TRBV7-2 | TGTGCCAGCAGCTTAGTCAGGGGGTCCTACGAGCAGTACTTC | CASSLVRGSYEQYF
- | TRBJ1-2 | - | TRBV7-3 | TGTGCCAGCAGCCGGGGAGTGGGGCACTATGGCTACACCTTC | CASSRGVGHYGYTF
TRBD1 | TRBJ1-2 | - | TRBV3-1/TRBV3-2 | TGTGCCAGCAGCACCTGGACAGGGTCGGATGGCTACACCTTC | CASSTWTGSDGYTF
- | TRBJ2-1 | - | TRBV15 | TGTGCCACCAAGGACCCCTCCTACAATGAGCAGTTCTTC | CATKDPSYNEQFF